The 4 T cell receptor beta chains below all came from one sample that was sequenced in a study of shared T cell receptors in the human thymus. Profiling relied on immunoSEQ multiplex PCR, and the TCRdb table lists in-frame clones only, not all of them. Of 650,000 to 950,000 clones in the sample, around 85% were seen once. This sample was shared with a second study, whose subject was human thymus T cells.

Sequencing was done on a sample of thymocytes. The receptors were gathered from a girl in the first two years of life with a congenital heart defect.

The chain combines TRBV5-6 with TRBJ2-7; the match to TRBD1 covers 11 bases. Losses at the gene ends were 4 bases for V and 3 bases for J; bases not matched to a gene: 12. Looked up from germline, CDR1 is SGHDT and CDR2 is YYEEEE. The CDR3 has 17 residues. The CDR3, as DNA: TGTGCCAGCAGCATCTGGACAGGGGGCGTTCCGGGCTACGAGCAGTACTTC. This translates into CASSIWTGGVPGYEQYF.

The V and J genes are TRBV7-9 and TRBJ2-1; a possible D gene is TRBD2 (6 bases). Per germline, CDR1 SEHNR and CDR2 FQNEAQ (reference sequence). The V end lost 6 bases, the J end lost 7 bases, and 28 bases lay between the germline ends. This CDR3 is built from 18 residues. CDR3 residues: CASREGPTVRRRVNEQFF. The DNA of the CDR3 is TGTGCCAGCAGGGAGGGGCCAACCGTGAGGCGGCGGGTTAATGAGCAGTTCTTC.

The chain recombines TRBV7-2 with TRBJ2-1; TRBD2 might be the D (5 bases). The CDR3 spans 14 residues. V shed 6 bases and J shed 8 bases, with 17 bases lying between them. The germline CDR1 and CDR2 sequences are SGHTA and FQGNSA. The CDR3 DNA sequence: TGTGCCAGCAGTCGATCAGGAGAGGGCCATGAGCAGTTCTTC. Amino acids: CASSRSGEGHEQFF.

In DNA, the CDR3 is TGTGCCAGCAGTTTGCACAGGATGTACGAGCAGTACTTC. Translating it yields CASSLHRMYEQYF. The chain couples TRBV28 to TRBJ2-7; tentatively, D is TRBD1 (5 bases). Germline V gene sequence: CDR1 MDHEN, CDR2 SYDVKM. V dropped 3 bases and J dropped 4 bases, with 10 bases sitting between them. The CDR3 covers 13 residues.